The rows below give T cell receptor beta chains drawn from one sample of a study of metastatic and nonmetastatic thyroid tumors. MiXCR re-clonotyped the PCR reads for TCRdb. The data show tens of thousands of clones, with around a quarter seen just once and more than 12% held by the top ten. Source material: blood. The receptors originated from a female donor with papillary thyroid cancer or a benign thyroid nodule (not recorded which). Some clones in this sample may be carry-over from other donors' samples. The CDR3 runs from the conserved cysteine through the conserved F or W. A D gene is named only where the DNA matches it firmly. Expanded clones are given a class, and other clones once, few, many or no size at all.

size: NA; D: NA; V: TRBV27; J: TRBJ1-4; CDR3: CASSSGRGDEKLFF; DNA: TGTGCCAGCAGTTCAGGCAGGGGCGACGAAAAACTGTTTTTT
size: NA; D: TRBD2; V: TRBV7-9; J: TRBJ2-7; CDR3: CASSLGAGVQGEQYF; DNA: TGTGCCAGCAGCTTAGGGGCGGGAGTGCAAGGCGAGCAGTACTTC
size: NA; D: TRBD1; V: TRBV7-2; J: TRBJ1-1; CDR3: CASGLSGTGVTEAFF; DNA: TGTGCCAGCGGCTTATCCGGGACAGGGGTCACTGAAGCTTTCTTT
size: few; D: NA; V: TRBV2; J: TRBJ1-4; CDR3: CASMRGHEKLFF; DNA: TGTGCCAGCATGCGGGGCCATGAAAAACTGTTTTTT
size: NA; D: TRBD1; V: TRBV30; J: TRBJ1-2; CDR3: CAWSRQGNYGYTF; DNA: TGTGCCTGGAGTAGACAGGGGAACTATGGCTACACCTTC
size: many; D: NA; V: TRBV7-8; J: TRBJ2-7; CDR3: CASRSGQAYEQYF; DNA: TGTGCCAGCAGATCGGGCCAGGCCTACGAGCAGTACTTC
size: NA; D: NA; V: TRBV27; J: TRBJ2-6; CDR3: CASSTADVLSGDNVLTF; DNA: TGTGCCAGCAGTACCGCCGACGTACTATCTGGGGACAACGTCCTGACTTTC
size: many; D: NA; V: TRBV20-1; J: TRBJ1-2; CDR3: CSARDLGYGYTF; DNA: TGCAGTGCTAGAGATCTGGGCTATGGCTACACCTTC
size: medium-sized; D: TRBD2; V: TRBV28; J: TRBJ2-7; CDR3: CASSSLAGGRNEQYF; DNA: TGTGCCAGCTCCTCACTAGCGGGAGGGAGGAACGAGCAGTACTTC
size: NA; D: TRBD1; V: TRBV7-3; J: TRBJ2-5; CDR3: CASSPTGAPQETQYF; DNA: TGTGCCAGCAGCCCAACAGGGGCCCCACAAGAGACCCAGTACTTC
size: many; D: TRBD2; V: TRBV18; J: TRBJ2-1; CDR3: CASSPISGSSTYNEQFF; DNA: TGTGCCAGCTCACCAATCAGCGGGAGTTCTACCTACAATGAGCAGTTCTTC
size: NA; D: TRBD1; V: TRBV7-9; J: TRBJ1-2; CDR3: CASSFSGGGHGYTF; DNA: TGTGCCAGCAGCTTTTCAGGGGGCGGGCATGGCTACACCTTC
size: many; D: NA; V: TRBV15; J: TRBJ2-3; CDR3: CATSKGRATDTQYF; DNA: TGTGCCACCAGCAAAGGCAGGGCCACAGATACGCAGTATTTT
size: medium-sized; D: NA; V: TRBV28; J: TRBJ2-7; CDR3: CASTKISGLTYEQYF; DNA: TGTGCCAGCACAAAAATCAGCGGGTTAACCTACGAGCAGTACTTC
size: medium-sized; D: TRBD1; V: TRBV19; J: TRBJ2-7; CDR3: CASSIAGGYEQYF; DNA: TGTGCCAGTAGTATAGCAGGGGGCTACGAGCAGTACTTC
size: many; D: TRBD2; V: TRBV19; J: TRBJ2-1; CDR3: CASTGLAGDYEQFF; DNA: TGTGCCAGTACGGGGCTAGCGGGAGACTATGAGCAGTTCTTC
size: NA; D: TRBD1; V: TRBV11-3; J: TRBJ1-1; CDR3: CASSRTGGTEAFF; DNA: TGTGCCAGCAGCCGTACAGGGGGCACTGAAGCTTTCTTT
size: medium-sized; D: TRBD2; V: TRBV6-1; J: TRBJ2-1; CDR3: CASKLAGADEQFF; DNA: TGTGCCAGCAAACTAGCGGGAGCAGATGAGCAGTTCTTC
size: many; D: TRBD2; V: TRBV20-1; J: TRBJ2-7; CDR3: CSARVTGGTYEQYF; DNA: TGCAGTGCTAGAGTGACGGGAGGGACCTACGAGCAGTACTTC
size: NA; D: NA; V: TRBV7-2; J: TRBJ2-3; CDR3: CTSSFVQITDTQYF; DNA: TGTACCAGCAGCTTCGTACAGATCACAGATACGCAGTATTTT
size: NA; D: TRBD2; V: TRBV11-2; J: TRBJ2-7; CDR3: CASSFFRGRAAYEQYF; DNA: TGTGCCAGCAGTTTTTTTCGCGGGAGGGCCGCCTACGAGCAGTACTTC
size: many; D: NA; V: TRBV5-6; J: TRBJ1-1; CDR3: CASSLRGGGAFF; DNA: TGTGCCAGCAGCTTACGGGGAGGTGGGGCTTTCTTT
size: NA; D: NA; V: TRBV11-2; J: TRBJ1-6; CDR3: CASSLAQGPSPLHF; DNA: TGTGCCAGCAGCTTAGCGCAGGGTCCGTCACCCCTCCACTTT
size: many; D: TRBD1; V: TRBV4-3; J: TRBJ1-4; CDR3: CASSQTSGTGLEKLFF; DNA: TGCGCCAGCAGCCAGACGTCCGGGACAGGGTTAGAAAAACTGTTTTTT
size: many; D: TRBD2; V: TRBV20-1; J: TRBJ2-7; CDR3: CSARLASGSAEQYF; DNA: TGCAGTGCTAGACTCGCTAGCGGGAGCGCCGAGCAGTACTTC
size: NA; D: NA; V: TRBV7-6; J: TRBJ2-7; CDR3: CASSLGADHSQQQYF; DNA: TGTGCCAGCAGCTTAGGAGCGGACCACTCTCAACAGCAGTACTTC
size: many; D: TRBD1; V: TRBV29-1; J: TRBJ1-5; CDR3: CSALEGASNQPQHF; DNA: TGCAGCGCCCTGGAGGGGGCCAGCAATCAGCCCCAGCATTTT
size: NA; D: TRBD2; V: TRBV27; J: TRBJ2-2; CDR3: CASRGLAGAPGELFF; DNA: TGTGCCAGCAGGGGACTAGCGGGAGCCCCCGGGGAGCTGTTTTTT
size: NA; D: NA; V: TRBV6-5; J: TRBJ2-7; CDR3: CASSYKDEQYF; DNA: TGTGCCAGCAGTTACAAAGACGAGCAGTACTTC
size: NA; D: NA; V: TRBV7-9; J: TRBJ2-7; CDR3: CASSWGTNYEQYF; DNA: TGTGCCAGCAGCTGGGGAACCAACTACGAGCAGTACTTC
size: NA; D: NA; V: TRBV7-8; J: TRBJ2-7; CDR3: CASRSGQSYEQCF; DNA: TGTGCCAGCAGATCGGGCCAGTCCTACGAGCAGTGCTTC
size: NA; D: TRBD1; V: TRBV6-4; J: TRBJ2-7; CDR3: CASPGTGTYEQYF; DNA: TGTGCCAGCCCCGGGACAGGTACCTACGAGCAGTACTTC
size: NA; D: NA; V: TRBV20-1; J: TRBJ1-2; CDR3: CSARDPRTDIYNYGYTF; DNA: TGCAGTGCTAGAGATCCAAGGACAGACATCTATAACTATGGCTACACCTTC
size: NA; D: TRBD1; V: TRBV3-1; J: TRBJ2-7; CDR3: CASSHRGQGAREQYF; DNA: TGTGCCAGCAGCCATAGGGGACAGGGGGCGCGGGAGCAGTACTTC
size: few; D: TRBD1; V: TRBV6-1; J: TRBJ1-2; CDR3: CASSLQGGYGYTF; DNA: TGTGCCAGCAGTCTGCAGGGGGGCTATGGCTACACCTTC
size: many; D: TRBD2; V: TRBV11-2; J: TRBJ2-1; CDR3: CASSFAPSGRNNEQFF; DNA: TGTGCCAGCAGCTTTGCCCCTAGCGGGAGAAACAATGAGCAGTTCTTC
size: NA; D: TRBD2; V: TRBV19; J: TRBJ2-2; CDR3: CASSMPRLAAGELFF; DNA: TGTGCCAGTAGTATGCCCAGACTAGCGGCCGGGGAGCTGTTTTTT
size: NA; D: NA; V: TRBV2; J: TRBJ2-2; CDR3: CASSLLGHEGSRELFF; DNA: TGTGCCAGCAGCCTATTAGGACATGAGGGATCCCGGGAGCTGTTTTTT
size: once; D: TRBD2; V: TRBV4-3; J: TRBJ2-7; CDR3: CASSQSRTSGSINEQYF; DNA: TGCGCCAGCAGCCAATCAAGGACTAGCGGGAGCATCAACGAGCAGTACTTC
size: NA; D: NA; V: TRBV6-1; J: TRBJ2-7; CDR3: CASSEAPTAPQYF; DNA: TGTGCCAGCAGTGAAGCCCCGACAGCCCCCCAGTACTTC
size: few; D: TRBD1; V: TRBV6-1; J: TRBJ1-4; CDR3: CASSSGTAKDNEKLFF; DNA: TGTGCCAGCAGCTCAGGGACAGCGAAAGATAATGAAAAACTGTTTTTT